This T cell receptor beta chain appears in the sequencing data of a study of cytotoxic CD8 clonotypes in ibrutinib-treated CLL. Study-level background: There were 11 relapsed/refractory patients and approximately 16 treatment-naive patients, and around 17 were IGHV unmutated. Partial responses numbered around 24 and complete responses 2; after a median about 74 months, about 14 stayed remitted and some twelve progressed. Whole-study results and caveats: With treatment, public clonotypes, which were uncommon, either contracted or remained stable.

As to this clone: The antigen is unknown.

TCRdb's table, derived via immunoSEQ multiplex PCR, lists solely in-frame clones and lacks some. The sample lists over 250,000 clones; approximately 76% were seen once. Germline V gene sequence: CDR1 MNHNS, CDR2 SASEGT. The CDR3 is 17 amino acids. V was pared by 0 bases and J by 0 bases, with 14 bases between. Libraries of TCR beta were made from around 1.8 micrograms of genomic DNA that came from cryopreserved PBMCs. J is TRBJ1-1 and V is TRBV6-1; D is undetermined. The starting material was PBMCs, obtained at disease progression, from a patient treated with ibrutinib. The TCR was taken from a human donor with chronic lymphocytic leukemia. Here the CDR3 DNA reads TGTGCCAGCAGTGAAGCACGGTGGATTGGATTGAACACTGAAGCTTTCTTT. It yields the protein CASSEARWIGLNTEAFF.